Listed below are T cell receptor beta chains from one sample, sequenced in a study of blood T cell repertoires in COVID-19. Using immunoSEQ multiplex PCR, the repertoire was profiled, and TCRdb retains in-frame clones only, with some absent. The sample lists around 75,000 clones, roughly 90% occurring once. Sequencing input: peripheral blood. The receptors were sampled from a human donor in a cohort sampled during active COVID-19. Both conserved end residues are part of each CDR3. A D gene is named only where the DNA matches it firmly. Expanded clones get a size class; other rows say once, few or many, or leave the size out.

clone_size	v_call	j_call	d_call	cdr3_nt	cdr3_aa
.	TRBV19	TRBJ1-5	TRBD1	TGTGCCAGTAGTATAAGGACAGGGGGCTTCAATCAGCCCCAGCATTTT	CASSIRTGGFNQPQHF
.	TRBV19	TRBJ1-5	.	TGTGCCAGTAGTCCTACCACCTATAGCAATCAGCCCCAGCATTTT	CASSPTTYSNQPQHF
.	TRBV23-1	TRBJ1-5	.	TGCGCCAGCAGTCGAGAGAGCAGGGGCAATCAGCCCCAGCATTTT	CASSRESRGNQPQHF
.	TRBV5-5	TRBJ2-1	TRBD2	TGTGCCAGCAGCTTGGCTACTAGCGGGAGATTTAATGAGCAGTTCTTC	CASSLATSGRFNEQFF
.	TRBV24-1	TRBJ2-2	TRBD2	TGTGCCACCAGTGATCCCATTGGGGGGGGTAACACCGGGGAGCTGTTTTTT	CATSDPIGGGNTGELFF
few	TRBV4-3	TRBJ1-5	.	TGCGCCAGCAGCCAAGATCCTTATAGCAATCAGCCCCAGCATTTT	CASSQDPYSNQPQHF
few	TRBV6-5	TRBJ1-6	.	TGTGCCAGCAGTTTTACGGCAGGGGAGTCACCCCTCCACTTT	CASSFTAGESPLHF
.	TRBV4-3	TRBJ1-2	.	TGCGCCAGCAGCCAAGATATGGCAGGGGATGGCTACACCTTC	CASSQDMAGDGYTF
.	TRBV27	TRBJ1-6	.	TGTGCCAGCGGCCCGGGGCGGGGCGGCCCCTATAATTCACCCCTCCACTTT	CASGPGRGGPYNSPLHF
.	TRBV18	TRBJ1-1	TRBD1	TGTGCCAGCTCACCGGACAGGAAGAACACTGAAGCTTTCTTT	CASSPDRKNTEAFF
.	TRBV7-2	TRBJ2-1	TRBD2	TGTGCCAGCAGCTTGCTGCGGGAGCGGTACAATGAGCAGTTCTTC	CASSLLRERYNEQFF
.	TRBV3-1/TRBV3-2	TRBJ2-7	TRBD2	TGTGCCAGCAGCCAAGTCACCGGACTAGCGGAGCAGTACTTC	CASSQVTGLAEQYF
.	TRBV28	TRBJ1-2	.	TGTGCCAGCAGCACGGGGGGAGCATATGGCTACACCTTC	CASSTGGAYGYTF
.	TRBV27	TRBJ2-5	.	TGTGCCAGCAGTACCCCGGGACATTCAAAAGAGACCCAGTACTTC	CASSTPGHSKETQYF
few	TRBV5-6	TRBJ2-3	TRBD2	TGTGCCAGCAGCTTGACCCTTAGCGGGGGCACAGATACGCAGTATTTT	CASSLTLSGGTDTQYF
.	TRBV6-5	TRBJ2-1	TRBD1	TGTGCCAGCAGTTACTCCGACAGGGTCCATGAGCAGTTCTTC	CASSYSDRVHEQFF
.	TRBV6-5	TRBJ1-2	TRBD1	TGTGCCAGCAGTTACAGGGACAGGGGTGGCTACACCTTC	CASSYRDRGGYTF
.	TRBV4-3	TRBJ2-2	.	TGCGCCAGCAGCCAGCGGGGCGACACCGGGGAGCTGTTTTTT	CASSQRGDTGELFF
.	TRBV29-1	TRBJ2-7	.	TGCAGCGTTGAAGATTTTCCCAACTACGAGCAGTACTTC	CSVEDFPNYEQYF
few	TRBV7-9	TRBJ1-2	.	TGTGCCAGCAGCTCACAATCGGACCGGGGTGGCTACACCTTC	CASSSQSDRGGYTF
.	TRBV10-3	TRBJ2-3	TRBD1	TGTGCCATCAGTGTGGACAGGGGGCGCACAGATACGCAGTATTTT	CAISVDRGRTDTQYF
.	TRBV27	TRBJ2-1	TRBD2	TGTGCCAGCAGCCCAAACCGACTAGCTGGCAATGAGCAGTTCTTC	CASSPNRLAGNEQFF
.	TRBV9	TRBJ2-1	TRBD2	TGTGCCAGCAGCGTAGGTTTTAGCGGGGGAGACAATGAGCAGTTCTTC	CASSVGFSGGDNEQFF
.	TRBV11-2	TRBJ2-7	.	TGTGCCAGCAGCTATCCGGGACAAAGACACGAGCAGTACTTC	CASSYPGQRHEQYF
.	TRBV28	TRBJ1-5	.	TGTGCCAGCAGTCTACAAAGGGTGGGGGCAGGCAATCAGCCCCAGCATTTT	CASSLQRVGAGNQPQHF
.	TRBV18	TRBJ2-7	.	TGTGCCAGCTGTCTAGGGGGCTCCTACGAGCAGTACTTC	CASCLGGSYEQYF
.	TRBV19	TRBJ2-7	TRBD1	TGTGCCAGTAGTATAGGGACAGGGACCTACGAGCAGTACTTC	CASSIGTGTYEQYF
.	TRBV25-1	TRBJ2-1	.	TGTGCCAGCAGTGAGGAAGGATACGCGTCGGCCCGGGAGTTCTTC	CASSEEGYASAREFF
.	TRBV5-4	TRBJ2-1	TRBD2	TGTGCCAGCAGAGGGGGACTAGCGGGATCAAATGAGCAGTTCTTC	CASRGGLAGSNEQFF
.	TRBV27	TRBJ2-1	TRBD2	TGTGCCAGCAGTTTTCATGGACGCCGCGGGGGTATAAACAATGAGCAGTTCTTC	CASSFHGRRGGINNEQFF
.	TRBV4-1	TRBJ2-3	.	TGCGCCAGCAGCCAAGGACAAGATACGCAGTATTTT	CASSQGQDTQYF
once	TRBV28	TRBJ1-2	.	TGTGCCAGCAGTGCCGGTACCTATGGCTACACCTTC	CASSAGTYGYTF
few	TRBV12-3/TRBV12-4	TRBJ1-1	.	TGTGCCACGAAGGAGGGCGGCACTGAAGCTTTCTTT	CATKEGGTEAFF
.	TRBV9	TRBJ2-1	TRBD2	TGTGCCAGCAGCGTAGCCGGGGGGTTGGATGAGCAGTTCTTC	CASSVAGGLDEQFF
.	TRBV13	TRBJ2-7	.	TGTGCCAGCAGCCAACTAGGGGGCGAGCAGTACTTC	CASSQLGGEQYF
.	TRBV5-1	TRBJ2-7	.	TGCGCCAGCAGCTTGATATCGGTCGACACCAAACCCTACGAGCAGTACTTC	CASSLISVDTKPYEQYF
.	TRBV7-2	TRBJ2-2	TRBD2	TGTGCCAGCAGCGGGACTAGCGGGGGGGCTGGGGAGCTGTTTTTT	CASSGTSGGAGELFF
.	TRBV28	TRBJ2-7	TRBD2	TGTGCCAGCAGTTTAGTACTAGCGGGGACCTACGAGCAGTACTTC	CASSLVLAGTYEQYF
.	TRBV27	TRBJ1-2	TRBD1	TGTGCCAGCGGACAGGGGGCGTTTGGCTACACCTTC	CASGQGAFGYTF
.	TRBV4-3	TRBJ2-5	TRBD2	TGCGCCAGCAGCCAAGCCGCTAGCGGGGCTTTAAAAGAGACCCAGTACTTC	CASSQAASGALKETQYF
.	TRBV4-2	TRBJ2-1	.	TGTGCCAGCAGCCTCGGACTGGGGAATGAGCAGTTCTTC	CASSLGLGNEQFF
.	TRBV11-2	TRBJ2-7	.	TGTGCCAGCAGCTTAGGTCCGTCGCAGGTCGAGCAGTACTTC	CASSLGPSQVEQYF
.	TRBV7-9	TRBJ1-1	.	TGTGCCAGCAGCTTATACCAGGGAGGCACTGAAGCTTTCTTT	CASSLYQGGTEAFF
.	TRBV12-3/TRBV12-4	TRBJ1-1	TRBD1	TGTGCCAGCAGTTTGGGGACAGGGGACGCTTTCTTT	CASSLGTGDAFF
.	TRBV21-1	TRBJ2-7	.	TGTGCCAGCAGCATAGAAAATGGACAGCACGACTTTTTTAGGGAGCAGTACTTC	CASSIENGQHDFFREQYF
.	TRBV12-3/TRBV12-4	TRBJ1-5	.	TGTGCCAGCAGTTCGGGGGGCAATCAGCCCCAGCATTTT	CASSSGGNQPQHF
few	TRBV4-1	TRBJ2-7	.	TGCGCCAGCAGCCAAGAAATACAGGGCTCCTACGAGCAGTACTTC	CASSQEIQGSYEQYF
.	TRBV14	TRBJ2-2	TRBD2	TGTGCCAGCAGCTTGACTAGCGGGAGTGACACCGGGGAGCTGTTTTTT	CASSLTSGSDTGELFF
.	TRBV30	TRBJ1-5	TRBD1	TGTGCCTGGAGTGATAGGACAGGGAGTAGTCAGCCCCAGCATTTT	CAWSDRTGSSQPQHF
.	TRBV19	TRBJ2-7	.	TGTGCCAGTAGTATAATGGGGGCAAGCTCCTACGAGCAGTACTTC	CASSIMGASSYEQYF
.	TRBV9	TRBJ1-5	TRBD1	TGTGCCAGCAGCGCGACAGGGCTCAATCAGCCCCAGCATTTT	CASSATGLNQPQHF
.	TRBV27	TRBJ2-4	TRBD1	TGTGCCAGCAGTTTCCATACTCCCGGGACAGGAGAGATAGCCAAAAACATTCAGTACTTC	CASSFHTPGTGEIAKNIQYF